The sequence of this TCR beta chain was determined in a study of identical twins. V was shortened by 7 bases and J by 8 bases, with 21 bases between the two germline ends. CDR3 length: 14 amino acids. The V gene's germline CDR1 is SQVTM and CDR2 ANQGSEA. The study, taken as a whole, reports: Zero-insertion findings could be partly confounded by invariant cells (MAIT and iNKT cells). Researchers reported weaker excess twin sharing in beta out-of-frame sequences. The authors drew conclusions from cross-sectional statistical analysis rather than following the same donors.

The authors used template switching to add a universal primer site and gave cDNA unique molecular identifiers. TCRdb processed the 5' RACE reads anew with MiXCR; each CDR3 protein has one entry. The table lists more than 400,000 distinct CDR3 sequences, 13% to 15% of them singletons. Details on this clonotype: What it binds is unknown.

The same data also went into a second study, on yellow fever vaccine responses in identical twins.

The sample comprised CD4+ T cells sorted from blood. This TCR came from a woman between 18 and 30 years old in good health. The rearrangement uses TRBV29-1 and TRBJ2-1, with D perhaps being TRBD1 or TRBD2 (7 bases each). The CDR3 coding sequence is TGCAGCGGCCATTCCAGGGGGAGGGAGCATGAGCAGTTCTTC. Its protein product is CSGHSRGREHEQFF.